This paragraph reports one T cell receptor beta chain. Its antigen is as yet unknown. Profiled with immunoSEQ multiplex PCR; TCRdb holds only in-frame clones, not every one. The sample has 35,000 to 50,000 clones, around 88% seen once. These data are taken from a study of T cells in localized non-small cell lung cancer. This CDR3 has 20 amino acids. Germline values: CDR1 LGHNA, CDR2 YNFKEQ. Germline trimming cut 0 bases from V and 2 bases from J; bases unmatched to any gene: 14. Study outcomes and limitations: Elevated circulating T cell density in blood was associated with longer overall survival. It was uninvolved adjacent lung that showed the highest T cell clonality, exceeding tumor. Heterogeneity remains possible, as sequencing covered one tumor region only. Among the top 100 tumor clones, a median around 62 appeared in adjacent lung.

This receptor was obtained from a man aged 40 to 69 with stage I lung adenocarcinoma. The sample in question was peripheral blood, obtained before any cancer treatment. The chain recombines TRBV4-2 with TRBJ2-3, with TRBD2 matching over 10 bases. The CDR3 nucleotides are TGTGCCAGCAGCCAAGAGGGTTCTAGCGGGAGACAACTCTCCACAGATACGCAGTATTTT. This translates into CASSQEGSSGRQLSTDTQYF.